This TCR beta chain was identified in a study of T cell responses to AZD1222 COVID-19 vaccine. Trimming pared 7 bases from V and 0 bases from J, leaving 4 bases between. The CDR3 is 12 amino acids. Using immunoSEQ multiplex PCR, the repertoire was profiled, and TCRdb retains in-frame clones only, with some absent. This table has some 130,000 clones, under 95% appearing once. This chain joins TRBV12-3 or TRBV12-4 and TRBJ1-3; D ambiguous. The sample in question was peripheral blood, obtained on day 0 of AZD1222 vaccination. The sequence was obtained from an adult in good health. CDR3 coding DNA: TGTGCCAGCATCACCTCTGGAAACACCATATATTTT. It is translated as CASITSGNTIYF.